Its frequency marks the clone carrying this T cell receptor (beta chain) as medium-sized. The antigen is not known. The data were taken from a study of T cell clusters in autoimmune cytopenias. Study-level background: Per sample, median TRB depth was approximately 52,000 reads, yielding a median around 2,400 distinct clonotypes. Findings and caveats of the study: TRB repertoire shifts in secondary cytopenia and chronic lymphocytic leukemia mostly reflected lymphoma, not autoimmunity. Clustering suggested that physiological T cell clusters were missing in primary autoimmune cytopenia patients.

TRB was amplified from 250 ng of peripheral blood genomic DNA per sample. This CDR3 contains 15 residues. From germline, CDR1 is DFQATT and CDR2 SNEGSKA (reference sequence). One tube held mixed TRB-A and TRB-B primer pools for touch-down PCR. TCRdb reprocessed the multiplex PCR reads and stores each CDR3 protein as one record, lacking DNA. Here the sample table reports roughly 2,900 distinct CDR3 sequences. These data were likewise used in another study, on T cell repertoires in aging, cancer and after chemotherapy. That report notes: Over several months to years, re-sampled healthy donor repertoires clearly shared clones.

The sequence was collected from a human donor in good health. Material for sequencing was peripheral blood. The rearrangement uses TRBV20-1 and TRBJ2-1; TCRdb names TRBD1, which stays unverified in the absence of DNA. The CDR3 reads CSARSLAVQGNEQFF.